This T cell receptor (beta chain) was profiled in a study of blood T cells in healthy people across ages. Points from the study as a whole: PBMCs left unsorted prevented a conclusive naive versus antigen-experienced comparison. TCR beta diversity tracked closely with naive T cell percentage. Donor CMV status, an unknown factor, possibly confounded changes in expanded clonotypes.

The V end was cut by 6 bases, the J end by 6 bases, with 17 bases between. The CDR3 has 14 amino acids. For this clonotype: Its specificity is unknown.

Donors ranged from roughly 6 to 90 years old and were healthy Caucasians in Russia. Sample-barcoded 5' priming and a J-beta primer mix drove a second PCR of about 6 to 12 cycles. TCRdb reprocessed the 5' RACE reads via MiXCR and lists one record per CDR3 protein. The sample has approximately 1.5 million distinct CDR3 sequences; roughly 43% are singletons. This receptor was identified in a woman between 18 and 29 years old in good health. The V call is TRBV12-3 or TRBV12-4, the J call TRBJ1-1; TRBD1 is a possible D gene (6 bases). Material for sequencing was blood. The CDR3 reads CASRGTGLGAEAFF. In DNA form, the CDR3 reads TGTGCCAGCAGAGGTACAGGGTTAGGCGCTGAAGCTTTCTTT.